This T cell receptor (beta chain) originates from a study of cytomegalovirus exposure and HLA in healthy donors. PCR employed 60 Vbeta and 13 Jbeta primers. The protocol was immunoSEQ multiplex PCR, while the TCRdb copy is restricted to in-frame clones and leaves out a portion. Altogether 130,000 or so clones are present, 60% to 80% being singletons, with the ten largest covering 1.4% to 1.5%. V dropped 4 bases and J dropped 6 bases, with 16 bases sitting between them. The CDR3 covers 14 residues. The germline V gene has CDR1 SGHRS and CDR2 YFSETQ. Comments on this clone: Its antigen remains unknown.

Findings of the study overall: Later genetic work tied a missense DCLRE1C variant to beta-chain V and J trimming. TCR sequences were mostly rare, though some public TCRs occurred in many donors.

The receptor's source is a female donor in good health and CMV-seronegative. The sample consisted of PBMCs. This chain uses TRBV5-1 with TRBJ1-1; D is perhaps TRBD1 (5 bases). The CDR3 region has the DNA TGCGCCAGCAGCATCTCGGGGGTTGAAGCTGAAGCTTTCTTT. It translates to CASSISGVEAEAFF.